This entry lists 8 T cell receptor beta chains sequenced from one sample in a study of Ad26.COV2.S vaccination and SARS-CoV-2 variants. Sequencing was performed with immunoSEQ multiplex PCR; in TCRdb, only in-frame clones are kept and a portion is missing. The repertoire holds under 600,000 clones, with about 88% as singletons. As to treatment: approximately 18 received Ad26.COV2.S at low or high dose, single or two shots; several received placebo; per-sample allocation not given. Day 63 following the first vaccine or placebo injection was when the samples were taken. The material was peripheral blood, obtained in a trial of Ad26.COV2.S vaccine versus placebo. All receptors come from a person aged 18 to 59 who received the Ad26.COV2.S COVID-19 vaccine or a placebo.

The rearrangement joins TRBV7-2 to TRBJ1-5; D not resolved. Germline V gene sequence: CDR1 SGHTA, CDR2 FQGNSA. V lost 2 bases and J lost 5, with 7 bases in between. This CDR3 spans 13 amino acids. CDR3 bases: TGTGCCAGCAGCTTATTATCCGATCAGCCCCAGCATTTT. Translating it yields CASSLLSDQPQHF.

The chain links TRBV7-8 to TRBJ2-7; the D gene could be TRBD1 or TRBD2 (5 bases each). With 5 bases removed from V and 4 bases from J, the gap between germline ends came to 21 bases. Germline CDR1 SGHVS, CDR2 FQNEAQ. The CDR3 has 16 amino acids. CDR3 sequence reads: CASSPQVGRGAYEQYF. The CDR3 DNA is TGTGCCAGCAGCCCTCAAGTCGGACGAGGGGCGTACGAGCAGTACTTC.

J is TRBJ1-2 and V is TRBV11-2, with D tentatively TRBD1 (6 bases). Per germline, CDR1 SGHAT and CDR2 FQNNGV. The CDR3 is 15 amino acids. V lost 4 bases and J 6 bases, leaving 18 bases between the germline ends. The CDR3 DNA follows: TGTGCCAGCAGCTCACCGCTGGGGGCGGGGGATGGCTACACCTTC. This codes for CASSSPLGAGDGYTF.

The chain uses TRBV5-1 and TRBJ2-1, with 7 bases fitting TRBD1. Germline CDR1 and CDR2: SGHRS and YFSETQ. The CDR3 covers 15 residues. With 0 bases clipped from V and 9 bases from J, the junction kept 9 bases outside the gene matches. The CDR3 coding sequence is TGCGCCAGCAGCTTGGCCCCTACAGGGGTAGGTGAGCAGTTCTTC. Translation: CASSLAPTGVGEQFF.

This chain uses TRBV7-9 with TRBJ1-5; D is ambiguous. V gave up 5 bases and J gave up 0 bases, with 11 bases separating them. The germline V gene encodes CDR1 SEHNR and CDR2 FQNEAQ (reference sequence). The CDR3 is 15 amino acids. The CDR3 region is CASSQAGNSNQPQHF. For the CDR3, the DNA is TGTGCCAGCAGCCAGGCCGGTAATAGCAATCAGCCCCAGCATTTT.

The chain couples TRBV6-1 to TRBJ2-5; 9 bases are shared with TRBD2. In germline, CDR1 is MNHNS, CDR2 SASEGT. V was clipped by 2 bases and J by 2 bases; unmatched bases: 0. The CDR3 runs 14 residues. In DNA form, the CDR3 reads TGTGCCAGCAGTGAACTAGCGGGGCAAGAGACCCAGTACTTC. The encoded protein is CASSELAGQETQYF.

The V gene is TRBV28, the J gene TRBJ2-5, with TRBD2 identical over 10 bases. Germline V lookup: CDR1 MDHEN, CDR2 SYDVKM. J gave up 4 bases and V 8 bases, and 4 bases lay outside the gene matches. CDR3 length equals 13 residues. In nucleotides, the CDR3 is TGTGCCAGCGGAAGACTAGCGGGAGAGACCCAGTACTTC. Amino acid sequence: CASGRLAGETQYF.

This chain links TRBV7-8 with TRBJ1-4, with D possibly being TRBD1 (5 bases). CDR1 and CDR2 (germline): SGHVS, FQNEAQ. Between the trimmed V and J ends, which lost 2 bases and 4 bases, there was a span of 20 bases. CDR3 length: 18 amino acids. CDR3 region: CASSLRTIVGGYNEKLFF. The CDR3, as DNA: TGTGCCAGCAGCTTAAGGACCATTGTTGGGGGGTATAATGAAAAACTGTTTTTT.